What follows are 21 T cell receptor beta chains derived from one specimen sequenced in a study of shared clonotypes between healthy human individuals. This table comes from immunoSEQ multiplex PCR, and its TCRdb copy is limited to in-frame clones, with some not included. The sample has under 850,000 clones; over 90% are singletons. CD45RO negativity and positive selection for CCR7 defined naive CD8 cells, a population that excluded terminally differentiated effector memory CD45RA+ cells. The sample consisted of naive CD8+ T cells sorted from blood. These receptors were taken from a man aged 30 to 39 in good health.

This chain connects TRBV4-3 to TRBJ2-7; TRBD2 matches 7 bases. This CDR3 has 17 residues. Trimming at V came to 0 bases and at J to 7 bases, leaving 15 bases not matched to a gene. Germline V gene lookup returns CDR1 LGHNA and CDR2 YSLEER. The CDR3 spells CASSQDSGGVFSGEQYF. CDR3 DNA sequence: TGCGCCAGCAGCCAAGATTCGGGGGGAGTGTTCTCGGGGGAGCAGTACTTC.

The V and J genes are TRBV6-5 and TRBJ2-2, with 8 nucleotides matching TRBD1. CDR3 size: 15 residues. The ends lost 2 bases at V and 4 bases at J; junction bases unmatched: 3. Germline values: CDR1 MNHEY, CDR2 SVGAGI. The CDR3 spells CASSYTGGGTGELFF. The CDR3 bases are TGTGCCAGCAGTTACACAGGGGGTGGCACCGGGGAGCTGTTTTTT.

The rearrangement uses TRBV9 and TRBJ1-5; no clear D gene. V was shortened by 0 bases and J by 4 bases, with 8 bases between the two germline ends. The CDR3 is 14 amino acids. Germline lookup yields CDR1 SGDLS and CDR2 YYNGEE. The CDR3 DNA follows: TGTGCCAGCAGCGTAGGTTTTGGGAATCAGCCCCAGCATTTT. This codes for CASSVGFGNQPQHF.

As DNA, the CDR3 is TGCGCCAGCAGCCAGGAGATCACAGATACGCAGTATTTT. Encoded protein: CASSQEITDTQYF. The J gene is TRBJ2-3, the V gene TRBV4-1; D uncertain. This CDR3 is 13 amino acids long. V shed 3 bases and J shed 2 bases, with 6 bases lying between them. Germline CDR1 reads MGHRA; CDR2 reads YSYEKL.

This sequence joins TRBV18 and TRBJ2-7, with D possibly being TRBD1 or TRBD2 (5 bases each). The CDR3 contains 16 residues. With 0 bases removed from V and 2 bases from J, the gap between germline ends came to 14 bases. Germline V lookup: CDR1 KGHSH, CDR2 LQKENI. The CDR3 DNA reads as TGTGCCAGCTCACCACCGATGGGGGAAAATCCCTACGAGCAGTACTTC. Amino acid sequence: CASSPPMGENPYEQYF.

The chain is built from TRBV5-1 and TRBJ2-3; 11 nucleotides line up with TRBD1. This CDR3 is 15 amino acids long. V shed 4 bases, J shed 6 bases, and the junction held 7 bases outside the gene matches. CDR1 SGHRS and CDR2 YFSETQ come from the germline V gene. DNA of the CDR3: TGCGCCAGCAGCCGCGGGACAGGGGGAGGGGATACGCAGTATTTT. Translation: CASSRGTGGGDTQYF.

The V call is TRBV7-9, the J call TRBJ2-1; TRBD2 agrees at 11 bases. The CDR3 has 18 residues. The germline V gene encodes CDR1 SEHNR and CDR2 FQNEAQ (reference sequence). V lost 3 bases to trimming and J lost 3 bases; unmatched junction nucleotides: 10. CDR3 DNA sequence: TGTGCCAGCAGCTTCAATGCTGCGACTAGCGGGGACTACAATGAGCAGTTCTTC. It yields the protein CASSFNAATSGDYNEQFF.

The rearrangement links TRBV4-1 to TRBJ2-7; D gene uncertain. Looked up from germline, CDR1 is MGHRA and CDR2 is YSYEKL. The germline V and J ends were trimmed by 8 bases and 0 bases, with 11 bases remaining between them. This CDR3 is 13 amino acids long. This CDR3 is CASAAVVSYEQYF. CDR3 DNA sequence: TGCGCCAGCGCGGCCGTAGTCTCCTACGAGCAGTACTTC.

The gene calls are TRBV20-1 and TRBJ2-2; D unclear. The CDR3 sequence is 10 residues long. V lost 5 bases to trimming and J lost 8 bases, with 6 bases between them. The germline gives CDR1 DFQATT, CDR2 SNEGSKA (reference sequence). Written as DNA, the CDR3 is TGCAGTGCTTTGTGGGGGGAGCTGTTTTTT. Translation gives CSALWGELFF.

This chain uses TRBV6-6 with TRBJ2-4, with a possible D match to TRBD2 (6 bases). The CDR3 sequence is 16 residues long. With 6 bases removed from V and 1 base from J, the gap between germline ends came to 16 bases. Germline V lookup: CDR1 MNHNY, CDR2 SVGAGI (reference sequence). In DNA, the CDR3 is TGTGCCAGCAGCGTAAGTGGGGGGAGTGCCAAAAACATTCAGTACTTC. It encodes CASSVSGGSAKNIQYF.

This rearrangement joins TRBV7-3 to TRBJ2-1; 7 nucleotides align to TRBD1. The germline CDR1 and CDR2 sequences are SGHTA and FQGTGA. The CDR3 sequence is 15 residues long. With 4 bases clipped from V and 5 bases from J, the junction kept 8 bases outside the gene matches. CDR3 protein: CASSSLGGSHNEQFF. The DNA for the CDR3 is TGTGCCAGCAGCTCACTAGGGGGCTCGCACAATGAGCAGTTCTTC.

The CDR3 reads CASSSSLAGATYEQYF. The CDR3 DNA reads as TGTGCCAGCAGTTCCTCTCTAGCGGGAGCAACCTACGAGCAGTACTTC. The genes are TRBV28 and TRBJ2-7; 10 bases are shared with TRBD2. The CDR3 totals 16 residues. Looked up from germline, CDR1 is MDHEN and CDR2 is SYDVKM. Trimming at V came to 4 bases and at J to 2 bases, leaving 8 bases not matched to a gene.

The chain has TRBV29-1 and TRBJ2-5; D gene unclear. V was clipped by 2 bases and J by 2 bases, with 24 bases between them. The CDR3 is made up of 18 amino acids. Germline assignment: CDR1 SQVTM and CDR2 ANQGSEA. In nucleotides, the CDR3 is TGCAGCGTTGAATCCCAGCAATCCCCTTCGGGTTATCAAGAGACCCAGTACTTC. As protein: CSVESQQSPSGYQETQYF. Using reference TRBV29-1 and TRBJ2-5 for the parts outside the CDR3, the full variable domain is SAVISQKPSRDICQRGTSLTIQCQVDSQVTMMFWYRQQPGQSLTLIATANQGSEATYESGFVIDKFPISRPNLTFSTLTVSNMSPEDSSIYLCSVESQQSPSGYQETQYFGPGTRLLVL.

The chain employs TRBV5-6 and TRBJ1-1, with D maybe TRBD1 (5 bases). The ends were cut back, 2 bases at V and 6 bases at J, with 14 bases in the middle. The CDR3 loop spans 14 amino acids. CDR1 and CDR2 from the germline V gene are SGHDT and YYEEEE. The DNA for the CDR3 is TGTGCCAGCAGCTTTCAGGGTGAGCTCGCTGAAGCTTTCTTT. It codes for CASSFQGELAEAFF.

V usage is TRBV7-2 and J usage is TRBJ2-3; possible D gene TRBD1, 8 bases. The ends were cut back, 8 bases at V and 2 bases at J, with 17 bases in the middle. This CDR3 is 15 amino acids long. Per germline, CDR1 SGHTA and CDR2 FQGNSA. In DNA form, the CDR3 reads TGTGCCAGCTCATTACAGGGGGGGAACACAGATACGCAGTATTTT. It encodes CASSLQGGNTDTQYF.

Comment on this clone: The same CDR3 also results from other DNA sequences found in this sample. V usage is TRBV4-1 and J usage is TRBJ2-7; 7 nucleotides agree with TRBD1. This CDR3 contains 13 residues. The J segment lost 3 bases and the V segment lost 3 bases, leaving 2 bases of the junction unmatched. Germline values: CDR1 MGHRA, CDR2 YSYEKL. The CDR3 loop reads CASSQDRLYEQYF. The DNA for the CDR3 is TGCGCCAGCAGCCAGGACAGGCTCTACGAGCAGTACTTC.

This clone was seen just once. Here the CDR3 DNA reads TGTGCCAGCAGCACCAGCGGGAGTCCACGGGGGACCCAGTACTTC. Protein sequence: CASSTSGSPRGTQYF. The chain carries TRBV9 and TRBJ2-5; the match to TRBD2 covers 8 bases. The V segment lost 4 bases and the J segment 7 bases; nucleotides outside the gene matches: 12. Germline V gene lookup returns CDR1 SGDLS and CDR2 YYNGEE. CDR3 size: 15 residues.

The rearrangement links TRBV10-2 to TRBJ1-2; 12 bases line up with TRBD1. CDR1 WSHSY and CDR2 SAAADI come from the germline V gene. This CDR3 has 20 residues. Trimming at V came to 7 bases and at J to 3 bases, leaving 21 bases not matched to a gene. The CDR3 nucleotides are TGCGCCAGCACCCAGAGACCGGGACAGGGGGCTATGATTCGTGACTATGGCTACACCTTC. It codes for CASTQRPGQGAMIRDYGYTF.

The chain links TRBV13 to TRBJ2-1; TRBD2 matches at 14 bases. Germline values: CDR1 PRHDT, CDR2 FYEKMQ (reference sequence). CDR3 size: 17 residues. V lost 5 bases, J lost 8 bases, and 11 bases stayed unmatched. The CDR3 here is CASSTRGTSGRGDEQFF. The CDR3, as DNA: TGTGCCAGCAGCACCCGAGGGACTAGCGGGAGAGGTGATGAGCAGTTCTTC. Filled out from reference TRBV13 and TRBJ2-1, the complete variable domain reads AAGVIQSPRHLIKEKRETATLKCYPIPRHDTVYWYQQGPGQDPQFLISFYEKMQSDKGSIPDRFSAQQFSDYHSELNMSSLELGDSALYFCASSTRGTSGRGDEQFFGPGTRLTVL.

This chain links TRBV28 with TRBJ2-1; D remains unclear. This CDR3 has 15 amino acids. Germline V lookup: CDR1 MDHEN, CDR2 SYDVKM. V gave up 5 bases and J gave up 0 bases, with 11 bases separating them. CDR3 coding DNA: TGTGCCAGCAGTCTCCTCGTTAACTCCTACAATGAGCAGTTCTTC. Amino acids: CASSLLVNSYNEQFF. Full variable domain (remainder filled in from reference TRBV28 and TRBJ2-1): DVKVTQSSRYLVKRTGEKVFLECVQDMDHENMFWYRQDPGLGLRLIYFSYDVKMKEKGDIPEGYSVSREKKERFSLILESASTNQTSMYLCASSLLVNSYNEQFFGPGTRLTVL.

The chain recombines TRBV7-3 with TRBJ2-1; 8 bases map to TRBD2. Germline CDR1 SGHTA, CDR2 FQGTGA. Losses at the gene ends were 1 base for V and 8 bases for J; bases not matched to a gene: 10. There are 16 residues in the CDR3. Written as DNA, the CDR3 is TGTGCCAGCAGCTTAAGTCCGGGAGGGCGCATGGATGAGCAGTTCTTC. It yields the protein CASSLSPGGRMDEQFF.